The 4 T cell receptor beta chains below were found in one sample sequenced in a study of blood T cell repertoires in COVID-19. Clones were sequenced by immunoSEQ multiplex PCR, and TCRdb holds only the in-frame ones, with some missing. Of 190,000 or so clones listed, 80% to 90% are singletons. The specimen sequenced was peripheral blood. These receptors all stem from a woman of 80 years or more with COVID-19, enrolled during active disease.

The CDR3 DNA follows: TGTGCCAGCAGCTTGGGAGCGGGGGGGCCATGGGAGCAGTTCTTC. It specifies CASSLGAGGPWEQFF. The gene calls are TRBV5-4 and TRBJ2-1, with 10 bases identical to TRBD2. V shed 0 bases and J 10 bases; nucleotides not matched to a gene: 7. The CDR3 has 15 residues. Germline V gene sequence: CDR1 SGHNT, CDR2 YYREEE (reference sequence).

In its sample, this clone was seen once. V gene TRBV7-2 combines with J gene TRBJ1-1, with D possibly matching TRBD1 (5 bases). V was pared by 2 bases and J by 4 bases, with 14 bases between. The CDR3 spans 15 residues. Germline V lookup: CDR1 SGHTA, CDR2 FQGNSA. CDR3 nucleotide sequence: TGTGCCAGCAGCTTACGGTCAGGGAGGGGCACTGAAGCTTTCTTT. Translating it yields CASSLRSGRGTEAFF.

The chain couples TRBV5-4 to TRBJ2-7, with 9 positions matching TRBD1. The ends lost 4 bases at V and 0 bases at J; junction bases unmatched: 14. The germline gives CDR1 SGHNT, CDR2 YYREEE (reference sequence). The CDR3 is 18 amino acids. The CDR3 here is CASSRQPGQGPSSYEQYF. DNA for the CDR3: TGTGCCAGCAGCCGCCAGCCCGGACAGGGGCCCAGCTCCTACGAGCAGTACTTC.

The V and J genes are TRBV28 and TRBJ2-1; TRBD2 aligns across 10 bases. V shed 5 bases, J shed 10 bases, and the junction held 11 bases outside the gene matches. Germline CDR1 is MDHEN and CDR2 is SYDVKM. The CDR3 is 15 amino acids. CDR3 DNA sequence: TGTGCCAGCAGTCCAGCGGGAGGGGGAGGACGGGAGCAGTTCTTC. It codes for CASSPAGGGGREQFF.